This T cell receptor (beta chain) was retrieved from a study of T cells in Graves' hyperthyroidism and ophthalmopathy. The study's findings and limits: Researchers report that a 13 V-J model separated ophthalmopathy from stable hyperthyroidism. With a median lead of around 5.9 months before onset, the model predicted ophthalmopathy.

In this sample, this clonotype turned up many times. The antigen is undetermined. Germline lookup yields CDR1 SNHLY and CDR2 FYNNEI. Trimming cost V 1 base and J 6 bases; bases outside gene matches: 4. The CDR3 contains 14 residues. Lactation, pregnancy, other autoimmune disease or uncontrolled infection excluded patients. TCR beta CDR3 sequences were amplified from RNA transcripts. Carried out on the TCR CDR3, a first-round RT-PCR used the HTBI primer set. MiXCR was run by TCRdb on the multiplex PCR reads, yielding one entry per CDR3 protein. This sample yields over 650,000 distinct CDR3 sequences, of which nearly 45% are seen a single time; approximately 7.2% belongs to the top ten.

V and J are TRBV2 and TRBJ1-2; TRBD1 aligns across 8 bases. This receptor was obtained from an adult man with Graves' disease, either hyperthyroidism or ophthalmopathy (not recorded which). The sequencing input was peripheral blood or thyroid tissue (not recorded which). The CDR3 loop reads CASSEDSGQDGYTF. DNA of the CDR3: TGTGCCAGCAGTGAAGACTCGGGACAGGATGGCTACACCTTC. Variable domain in full (rest from reference TRBV2 and TRBJ1-2): EPEVTQTPSHQVTQMGQEVILRCVPISNHLYFYWYRQILGQKVEFLVSFYNNEISEKSEIFDDQFSVERPDGSNFTLKIRSTKLEDSAMYFCASSEDSGQDGYTFGSGTRLTVV.